The sample holds many counts of the clone carrying this T cell receptor beta chain. Antigen specificity is unknown. The CDR3 length is 14 residues. V lost 4 bases, J lost 2 bases, and 12 bases lay in between. The germline CDR1 and CDR2 sequences are SGHNT and YYREEE (reference sequence). This record comes from a study of glioma-infiltrating T cells. General study points: Only very few CDR3 sequences appeared in both tissue and blood. Above-expected tissue-blood divergence occurred in all gliomas, most in low-grade ones.

Using RNA template, CDR3s of TCR alpha and beta were amplified with iRepertoire arm-PCR. One-step reverse transcription and amplification started from roughly 100-400 ng of tissue mRNA or PBMC total RNA. TCRdb independently ran MiXCR on the multiplex PCR reads; one entry per CDR3 protein. The profile shows 150,000 to 200,000 distinct CDR3 sequences, 43% of them singletons. The TCR was taken from a human donor with low-grade glioma or glioblastoma, undergoing nonglioma brain surgery, or in good health (not recorded which). The rearrangement links TRBV5-4 to TRBJ1-2, with D uncertain. The sample comprised glioma tissue, nonneoplastic brain tissue, or PBMCs (not recorded which). CDR3 in amino acids: CASSLDGSNYGYTF. The DNA for the CDR3 is TGTGCCAGCAGCCTGGACGGATCCAACTATGGCTACACCTTC.